The 8 T cell receptor beta chains below all came from one sample that was sequenced in a study of cytomegalovirus exposure and HLA in healthy donors. Use of 60 Vbeta and 13 Jbeta primers characterized the PCR. The repertoire was sequenced with immunoSEQ multiplex PCR; TCRdb's copy has only in-frame clones and lacks some. Of over 130,000 clones detected, 75% to 85% appear once; the ten largest clones hold around 6.5%. The sample consisted of PBMCs. These receptors originate from a man in his forties or fifties in good health and CMV-seropositive.

This sequence joins TRBV10-3 and TRBJ2-1, with TRBD2 matching 8 bases. V lost 4 bases, J lost 8 bases, and 7 bases stayed unmatched. Germline assignment: CDR1 ENHRY and CDR2 SYGVKD. The CDR3 length is 14 residues. CDR3 nucleotides: TGTGCCATCAGTGGTAGCGGGAATTTGGATGAGCAGTTCTTC. This encodes CAISGSGNLDEQFF.

Note on this clone: Other DNA sequences in this sample translate to the same CDR3. The chain employs TRBV28 and TRBJ2-2, with 11 positions matching TRBD1. The germline gives CDR1 MDHEN, CDR2 SYDVKM. The CDR3 has 16 residues. With 4 bases clipped from V and 8 bases from J, the junction kept 9 bases outside the gene matches. The CDR3 loop reads CASSSPGQGVPGELFF. CDR3 DNA: TGTGCCAGCAGTTCCCCGGGACAGGGGGTGCCGGGGGAGCTGTTTTTT.

This clone was observed a few times. CDR3 in amino acids: CAWIPATSNEQFF. DNA of the CDR3: TGTGCCTGGATCCCAGCGACTTCCAATGAGCAGTTCTTC. The rearrangement joins TRBV30 to TRBJ2-1; D unresolved. CDR3 length equals 13 residues. V lost 4 bases and J lost 6, with 13 bases in between. CDR1 and CDR2 (germline): GTSNPN, SVGIG (reference sequence).

This chain uses TRBV19 with TRBJ1-6; D perhaps matches TRBD1 (6 bases). V gave up 2 bases and J gave up 6 bases, with 8 bases separating them. The germline gives CDR1 LNHDA, CDR2 SQIVND (reference sequence). The length of the CDR3 is 14 residues. This chain's CDR3 is CASSIQGSNSPLHF. The CDR3 nucleotides read TGTGCCAGTAGTATACAGGGGTCTAATTCACCCCTCCACTTT.

The rearrangement joins TRBV7-8 to TRBJ1-1; the D gene is possibly TRBD1 (5 bases). The CDR3 has 14 residues. The V gene lost 0 bases and the J gene lost 1 base, with 6 bases spanning the gap. Germline CDR1 reads SGHVS; CDR2 reads FQNEAQ. CDR3 amino acids: CASSLAQGNTEAFF. CDR3 bases: TGTGCCAGCAGCTTAGCCCAGGGGAACACTGAAGCTTTCTTT. Complete variable domain (other parts from reference TRBV7-8 and TRBJ1-1): GAGVSQSPRYKVAKRGQDVALRCDPISGHVSLFWYQQALGQGPEFLTYFQNEAQLDKSGLPSDRFFAERPEGSVSTLKIQRTQQEDSAVYLCASSLAQGNTEAFFGQGTRLTVV.

A remark on this clone: The sample holds other DNA sequences that translate to the same CDR3. V is TRBV5-1 and J is TRBJ2-5; possibly TRBD2 for D (6 bases). In germline, CDR1 is SGHRS, CDR2 YFSETQ. Trimming took off 0 bases at V and 5 bases at J, with 11 bases between the two ends. The length of the CDR3 is 14 residues. Written as DNA, the CDR3 is TGCGCCAGCAGCTTGGGGGCAGGAGGGGAGACCCAGTACTTC. Translation: CASSLGAGGETQYF.

This chain's CDR3 is CASSLGGLAGGGDTQYF. Here the CDR3 DNA reads TGCGCCAGCAGCTTGGGGGGACTAGCGGGAGGTGGAGATACGCAGTATTTT. The J gene is TRBJ2-3, the V gene TRBV5-1; TRBD2 matches at 15 bases. Trimming removed 0 bases from V and 5 bases from J; junction bases left unmatched: 4. The CDR3 has 17 residues. Germline assignment: CDR1 SGHRS and CDR2 YFSETQ.

This sequence joins TRBV7-9 and TRBJ2-1, with 8 bases fitting TRBD2. Trimming took 5 bases from V and 4 from J; bases not matched to a gene: 10. Germline V CDR1 and CDR2: SEHNR, FQNEAQ (reference sequence). The CDR3 spans 16 residues. CDR3 protein: CASSPTGGEGYNEQFF. The CDR3 nucleotides read TGTGCCAGCAGCCCAACGGGAGGGGAGGGATACAATGAGCAGTTCTTC.